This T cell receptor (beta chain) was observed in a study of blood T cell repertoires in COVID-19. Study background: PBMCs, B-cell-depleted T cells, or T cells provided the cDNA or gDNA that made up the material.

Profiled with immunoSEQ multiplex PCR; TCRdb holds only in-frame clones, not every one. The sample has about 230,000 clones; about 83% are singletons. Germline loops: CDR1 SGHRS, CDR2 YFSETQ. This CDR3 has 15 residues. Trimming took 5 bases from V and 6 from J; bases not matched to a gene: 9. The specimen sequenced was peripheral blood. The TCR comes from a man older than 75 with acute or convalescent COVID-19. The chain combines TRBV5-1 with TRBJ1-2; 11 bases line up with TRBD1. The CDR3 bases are TGCGCCAGCAGTAACCTGGGACAGGGGGTTCATGGCTACACCTTC. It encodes CASSNLGQGVHGYTF.